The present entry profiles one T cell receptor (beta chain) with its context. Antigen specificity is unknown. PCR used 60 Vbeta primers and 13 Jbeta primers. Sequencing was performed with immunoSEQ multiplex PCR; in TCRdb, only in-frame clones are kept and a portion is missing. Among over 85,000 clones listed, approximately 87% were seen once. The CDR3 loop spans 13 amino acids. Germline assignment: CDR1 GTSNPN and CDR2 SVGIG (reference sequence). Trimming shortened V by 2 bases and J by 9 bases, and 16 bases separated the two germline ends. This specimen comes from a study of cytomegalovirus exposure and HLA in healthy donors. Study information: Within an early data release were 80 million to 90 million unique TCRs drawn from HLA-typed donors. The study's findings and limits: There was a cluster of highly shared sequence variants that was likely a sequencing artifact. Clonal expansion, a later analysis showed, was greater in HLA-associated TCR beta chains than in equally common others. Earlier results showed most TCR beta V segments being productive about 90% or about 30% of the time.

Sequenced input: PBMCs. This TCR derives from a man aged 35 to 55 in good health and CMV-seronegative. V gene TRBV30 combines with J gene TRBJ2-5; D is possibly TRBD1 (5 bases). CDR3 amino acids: CAWSIVRLGAQYF. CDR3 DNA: TGTGCCTGGAGTATCGTCCGGCTAGGGGCCCAGTACTTC.